One and the same sample provided the 23 T cell receptor beta chains below, sequenced in a study of STAT5B mutations in CD4+ large granular lymphocyte leukemia. Data came from immunoSEQ multiplex PCR; TCRdb stores just in-frame clones and leaves some out. The sample lists approximately 34,000 clones, roughly 72% occurring once. The sample consisted of CD4+ T cells from blood buffy coats. The receptor set was obtained from a human donor in good health.

This clone was picked up a small number of times. The chain employs TRBV18 and TRBJ1-2; TRBD1 aligns across 7 bases. This CDR3 is built from 13 residues. The germline V gene has CDR1 KGHSH and CDR2 LQKENI. Losses at the gene ends were 6 bases for V and 4 bases for J; bases not matched to a gene: 5. CDR3 residues: CASSQGVGYGYTF. The CDR3 DNA reads TGTGCCAGCTCGCAGGGGGTCGGCTATGGCTACACCTTC.

This sequence joins TRBV7-2 and TRBJ2-7; D perhaps matches TRBD1 (6 bases). V was cut by 6 bases and J by 3 bases, with 12 bases left in between. CDR1 SGHTA and CDR2 FQGNSA come from the germline V gene. CDR3 size: 13 residues. The CDR3 DNA follows: TGTGCCAGCAGGTCCGGGACAAGCTACGAGCAGTACTTC. Protein product: CASRSGTSYEQYF.

This chain joins TRBV5-1 and TRBJ1-4; 10 bases fit TRBD1. Per germline, CDR1 SGHRS and CDR2 YFSETQ. The CDR3 has 15 amino acids. V lost 4 bases and J lost 8; bases outside the gene matches: 8. The CDR3 protein is CASSRDRGEEEKLFF. The DNA for the CDR3 is TGCGCCAGCAGCAGGGACAGGGGAGAGGAGGAAAAACTGTTTTTT.

V is TRBV7-2 and J is TRBJ2-1, with unresolved D. The germline V gene encodes CDR1 SGHTA and CDR2 FQGNSA. V dropped 1 base and J dropped 9 bases, with 16 bases sitting between them. The CDR3 length is 15 residues. In DNA, the CDR3 is TGTGCCAGCAGCTTAGTAGGTTTTGGGCCGTTTGAGCAGTTCTTC. Translation gives CASSLVGFGPFEQFF.

This rearrangement joins TRBV19 to TRBJ1-1; TRBD1 is a possible D gene (6 bases). The length of the CDR3 is 13 residues. Germline lookup yields CDR1 LNHDA and CDR2 SQIVND (reference sequence). V lost 6 bases, J lost 1 base, and 9 bases lay in between. CDR3 bases: TGTGCCAGTAGCATACAGGGGAACACTGAAGCTTTCTTT. It codes for CASSIQGNTEAFF.

This clone was recorded a few times. This chain links TRBV9 with TRBJ2-1; D is uncertain. The CDR3 is 13 amino acids. Trimming stripped 4 bases from V and 6 bases from J, with 11 bases between. Germline V gene data show CDR1 as SGDLS and CDR2 as YYNGEE. The CDR3 loop is CASSTPFGNEQFF. CDR3 DNA sequence: TGTGCCAGCAGCACCCCTTTCGGCAATGAGCAGTTCTTC.

The gene calls are TRBV19 and TRBJ2-5; 7 bases agree with TRBD2. The CDR3 is 13 amino acids. The germline V gene encodes CDR1 LNHDA and CDR2 SQIVND (reference sequence). The ends lost 7 bases at V and 5 bases at J; junction bases unmatched: 7. In DNA form, the CDR3 reads TGTGCCAGTACGGGAAGGGAGGGGGAGACCCAGTACTTC. It codes for CASTGREGETQYF. Together with reference TRBV19 and TRBJ2-5, the CDR3 gives the full variable domain: DGGITQSPKYLFRKEGQNVTLSCEQNLNHDAMYWYRQDPGQGLRLIYYSQIVNDFQKGDIAEGYSVSREKKESFPLTVTSAQKNPTAFYLCASTGREGETQYFGPGTRLLVL.

The chain couples TRBV6-6 to TRBJ1-1, with 9 positions matching TRBD1. Per germline, CDR1 MNHNY and CDR2 SVGAGI (reference sequence). J lost 3 bases, V lost 7 bases, and 6 bases had no gene match. CDR3 length equals 14 residues. CDR3 amino acids: CASIDGQGYTEAFF. The CDR3, as DNA: TGTGCCAGCATCGACGGACAGGGGTACACTGAAGCTTTCTTT.

The rearrangement joins TRBV9 to TRBJ2-1; D unresolved. Deletions cut 4 bases from V and 5 bases from J, with 4 bases between. Germline V gene data show CDR1 as SGDLS and CDR2 as YYNGEE. CDR3 length: 11 amino acids. The CDR3 bases are TGTGCCAGCAGCCCGCACAATGAGCAGTTCTTC. Translating gives CASSPHNEQFF.

The chain is built from TRBV4-1 and TRBJ2-7; TRBD1 agrees at 8 bases. The CDR3 consists of 14 residues. Germline trimming cut 5 bases from V and 4 bases from J; bases unmatched to any gene: 7. Per germline, CDR1 MGHRA and CDR2 YSYEKL. The CDR3 DNA reads as TGCGCCAGCAGCGGAACAGGACAGGGTTACGAGCAGTACTTC. It is translated as CASSGTGQGYEQYF.

This clone was seen a single time. V is TRBV2 and J is TRBJ1-6; D is perhaps TRBD1 (6 bases). V lost 5 bases, J lost 0 bases, and 14 bases lay in between. The CDR3 extends over 17 amino acids. Germline V lookup: CDR1 SNHLY, CDR2 FYNNEI. As DNA, the CDR3 is TGTGCCAGCAGTATCCGACAGGCCAGCTCCTATAATTCACCCCTCCACTTT. Protein: CASSIRQASSYNSPLHF.

The chain carries TRBV4-1 and TRBJ1-5, with D hard to call. In germline, CDR1 is MGHRA, CDR2 YSYEKL. The CDR3 spans 12 residues. Trimming took 3 bases from V and 8 from J, leaving 8 bases between them. CDR3 DNA sequence: TGCGCCAGCAGCCACCCCGGGGAGCCCCAGCATTTT. Its translation is CASSHPGEPQHF.

The gene calls are TRBV2 and TRBJ1-2; possible D gene TRBD1, 5 bases. The CDR3 contains 13 residues. Trimming removed 5 bases at V and 2 bases at J, with 9 bases between. CDR1 and CDR2 (germline): SNHLY, FYNNEI. CDR3 loop: CASSRDSNYGYTF. CDR3 DNA: TGTGCCAGCAGTCGGGACTCCAACTATGGCTACACCTTC.

The V and J genes are TRBV5-1 and TRBJ1-6; a weak D match, TRBD1 (6 bases). The V end lost 0 bases, the J end lost 8 bases, and 24 bases lay between the germline ends. Germline CDR1 and CDR2: SGHRS and YFSETQ. The CDR3 is 19 residues long. CDR3 sequence (DNA): TGCGCCAGCAGCTTGGAGTCGGGGGCCTCGACTATAGTTTATTCACCCCTCCACTTT. Protein product: CASSLESGASTIVYSPLHF.

The CDR3 region is CAISESIQPQHF. CDR3 coding DNA: TGTGCCATCAGTGAGTCCATACAGCCCCAGCATTTT. This chain links TRBV10-3 with TRBJ1-5, with no clear D. Germline-derived CDR1 and CDR2 are ENHRY and SYGVKD. The CDR3 extends over 12 amino acids. V was shortened by 0 bases and J by 7 bases, with 4 bases between the two germline ends.

A few counts support this clone. The gene calls are TRBV6-1 and TRBJ1-5; the match to TRBD1 covers 7 bases. Germline V gene data show CDR1 as MNHNS and CDR2 as SASEGT. This CDR3 comprises 12 residues. V lost 5 bases and J lost 10; bases outside the gene matches: 5. CDR3 in DNA: TGTGCCAGCAGTCTTCGACAGGGACCCCAGCATTTT. Its protein is CASSLRQGPQHF.

The J gene is TRBJ2-1, the V gene TRBV7-8, with TRBD1 matching 7 bases. Germline CDR1 is SGHVS and CDR2 is FQNEAQ. The V segment lost 5 bases and the J segment 6 bases; nucleotides outside the gene matches: 13. This CDR3 is 16 amino acids long. The CDR3: CASSPTRGQNSNEQFF. The CDR3 nucleotides are TGTGCCAGCAGCCCAACCAGGGGACAGAACTCCAATGAGCAGTTCTTC.

The rearrangement uses TRBV4-1 and TRBJ2-6; weak D call: TRBD2 (5 bases). The germline V gene encodes CDR1 MGHRA and CDR2 YSYEKL. Deletions cut 0 bases from V and 2 bases from J, with 11 bases between. This CDR3 has 17 amino acids. This CDR3 reads CASSQDASTAGANVLTF. The CDR3 nucleotides are TGCGCCAGCAGCCAAGACGCTAGCACGGCTGGGGCCAACGTCCTGACTTTC.

The chain carries TRBV20-1 and TRBJ1-2; no clear D gene. The germline CDR1 and CDR2 sequences are DFQATT and SNEGSKA (reference sequence). This CDR3 spans 11 amino acids. V was clipped by 7 bases and J by 5 bases, with 11 bases between them. Written as DNA, the CDR3 is TGCAGTGTGGAGGAACTTTATGGCTACACCTTC. Translating gives CSVEELYGYTF.

The chain employs TRBV10-3 and TRBJ2-1; a weak D match, TRBD1 (5 bases). The CDR3 consists of 12 residues. Trimming took 11 bases from V and 7 from J, leaving 15 bases between them. The V gene's germline CDR1 is ENHRY and CDR2 SYGVKD. The CDR3 spells CALTETENEQFF. CDR3 nucleotides: TGTGCCTTAACCGAGACAGAAAATGAGCAGTTCTTC.

This sequence joins TRBV5-4 and TRBJ2-7, with D possibly being TRBD1 or TRBD2 (6 bases each). Looked up from germline, CDR1 is SGHNT and CDR2 is YYREEE (reference sequence). This CDR3 comprises 14 residues. Trimming removed 0 bases at V and 1 base at J, with 8 bases between. In DNA form, the CDR3 reads TGTGCCAGCAGCTTGGAGGGGGGTTCCTACGAGCAGTACTTC. Translated, it gives CASSLEGGSYEQYF.

The rearrangement uses TRBV9 and TRBJ2-2; D is uncertain. Trimming removed 0 bases from V and 4 bases from J, with 10 bases in between. Germline values: CDR1 SGDLS, CDR2 YYNGEE. There are 15 residues in the CDR3. CDR3 amino acids: CASSVDGRPTGELFF. The CDR3 bases are TGTGCCAGCAGCGTAGATGGGCGGCCCACCGGGGAGCTGTTTTTT.

V usage is TRBV4-1 and J usage is TRBJ1-3; TRBD1 matches 7 bases. There are 20 residues in the CDR3. CDR1 MGHRA and CDR2 YSYEKL come from the germline V gene. Trimming cost V 0 bases and J 0 bases; bases outside gene matches: 14. In DNA, the CDR3 is TGCGCCAGCAGCCAAGACGTGCGGATAGGGGGCGGAGGCTCTGGAAACACCATATATTTT. Its translation is CASSQDVRIGGGGSGNTIYF.